Shown below are 32 T cell receptor beta chains from a single sample sequenced in a study of T cells in Graves' hyperthyroidism and ophthalmopathy. RNA transcripts served as the template for amplifying TCR beta CDR3 regions. The study used the HTBI primer set for a first-round RT-PCR of the TCR CDR3. TCRdb ran MiXCR on the multiplex PCR reads and lists one entry per CDR3 protein. Of around 500,000 distinct CDR3 sequences detected, about 22% appear once; the ten largest clones hold under 55%. The sequenced sample was blood. These receptors were taken from a woman in her 70s with Graves' ophthalmopathy.

This clonotype was detected only a few times. The V gene is TRBV28, the J gene TRBJ2-7; D gene unclear. Trimming left V 6 bases short and J 2 bases short, with 11 bases between. CDR1 and CDR2 from the germline V gene are MDHEN and SYDVKM. The CDR3 has 13 residues. The CDR3 sequence: CASSLIGPYEQYF. DNA for the CDR3: TGTGCCAGCAGCCTCATCGGACCCTACGAGCAGTACTTC.

V is TRBV6-1 and J is TRBJ1-2; the D is unclear. V was trimmed by 6 bases and J by 4 bases, leaving 12 bases between them. CDR3 length equals 13 residues. The germline CDR1 and CDR2 sequences are MNHNS and SASEGT. The CDR3 DNA sequence: TGTGCCAGCAGGTCCACGGGTAGCTATGGCTACACCTTC. Translating it yields CASRSTGSYGYTF.

V and J are TRBV10-3 and TRBJ2-5; 10 nucleotides line up with TRBD2. V lost 4 bases and J lost 4; bases outside the gene matches: 0. CDR3 size: 13 residues. Germline CDR1 and CDR2: ENHRY and SYGVKD. The CDR3 region has the DNA TGTGCCATCAGTGCTAGCGGGAGAGAGACCCAGTACTTC. Protein sequence: CAISASGRETQYF.

This clonotype occurred many times. This chain connects TRBV20-1 to TRBJ1-1; D remains unclear. The germline CDR1 and CDR2 sequences are DFQATT and SNEGSKA (reference sequence). Trimming cost V 1 base and J 11 bases, with 11 bases left between them. CDR3 length: 11 amino acids. The CDR3 here is CSARASLRAFF. The CDR3 DNA follows: TGCAGTGCTAGAGCCTCCCTTAGGGCTTTCTTT.

The chain couples TRBV20-1 to TRBJ1-3; 12 bases are a match to TRBD1. The V segment lost 5 bases and the J segment 6 bases; nucleotides outside the gene matches: 8. The CDR3 extends over 15 amino acids. CDR1 is DFQATT, CDR2 SNEGSKA, per germline (reference sequence). CDR3 amino acids: CSAVPGQGALNTIYF. The CDR3 nucleotides read TGCAGTGCTGTTCCGGGACAGGGGGCCTTAAACACCATATATTTT.

This clonotype was seen a handful of times. V is TRBV5-1 and J is TRBJ2-1; 7 nucleotides match TRBD1. The CDR3 spans 17 residues. Germline assignment: CDR1 SGHRS and CDR2 YFSETQ. V was clipped by 0 bases and J by 3 bases; unmatched bases: 9. CDR3 nucleotide sequence: TGCGCCAGCAGCTTGGTTATGCTCGGGACAGACTACAATGAGCAGTTCTTC. This sequence encodes CASSLVMLGTDYNEQFF. The variable domain in full, completed from reference TRBV5-1 and TRBJ2-1, reads KAGVTQTPRYLIKTRGQQVTLSCSPISGHRSVSWYQQTPGQGLQFLFEYFSETQRNKGNFPGRFSGRQFSNSRSEMNVSTLELGDSALYLCASSLVMLGTDYNEQFFGPGTRLTVL.

This clonotype was observed at least ten times. The chain joins TRBV7-2 to TRBJ1-2, with D uncertain. V lost 5 bases to trimming and J lost 3 bases, with 13 bases between them. This CDR3 has 14 residues. CDR1 is SGHTA, CDR2 FQGNSA, per germline. The CDR3 bases are TGTGCCAGCAGCCTGCCCCCAGCGGACTATGGCTACACCTTC. Protein product: CASSLPPADYGYTF.

This clonotype has just a few counts. The chain is built from TRBV24-1 and TRBJ1-1; D may be TRBD1 (5 bases). The CDR3 runs to 13 residues. Germline assignment: CDR1 KGHDR and CDR2 SFDVKD. The ends were cut back, 7 bases at V and 1 base at J, with 9 bases in the middle. The CDR3 nucleotides read TGTGCCACCAGAGGGACGGGGAACACTGAAGCTTTCTTT. Its translation is CATRGTGNTEAFF.

The CDR3 spells CASSDGDNEQFF. CDR3 nucleotides: TGTGCCAGCAGTGATGGGGACAATGAGCAGTTCTTC. The V gene is TRBV25-1, the J gene TRBJ2-1, with unresolved D. Germline assignment: CDR1 MGHDK and CDR2 SYGVNS. This CDR3 has 12 amino acids. V was pared by 3 bases and J by 5 bases, with 5 bases between. Variable domain in full (rest from reference TRBV25-1 and TRBJ2-1): EADIYQTPRYLVIGTGKKITLECSQTMGHDKMYWYQQDPGMELHLIHYSYGVNSTEKGDLSSESTVSRIRTEHFPLTLESARPSHTSQYLCASSDGDNEQFFGPGTRLTVL.

This clonotype was seen ten or more times. The rearrangement joins TRBV6-2 or TRBV6-3 to TRBJ2-3, with TRBD1 as a possible D gene (5 bases). V lost 0 bases and J lost 2, with 21 bases in between. CDR3 size: 19 residues. The germline V gene encodes CDR1 MNHEY and CDR2 SVGEGT. CDR3: CASSYSFLDKWPSTDTQYF. The CDR3 coding sequence is TGTGCCAGCAGTTACTCGTTTTTGGACAAATGGCCCTCCACAGATACGCAGTATTTT.

The V and J genes are TRBV6-1 and TRBJ1-2; the match to TRBD1 covers 9 bases. The CDR3 has 16 amino acids. The germline V gene has CDR1 MNHNS and CDR2 SASEGT. Trimming cost V 6 bases and J 4 bases; bases outside gene matches: 12. CDR3 amino acids: CASRKRTGDFSYGYTF. In DNA form, the CDR3 reads TGTGCCAGCAGGAAAAGGACAGGGGATTTCAGCTATGGCTACACCTTC.

This clonotype came up a few times. V usage is TRBV6-2 or TRBV6-3 and J usage is TRBJ2-1, with TRBD2 identical over 7 bases. After removal of 7 bases from V and 10 bases from J, the junction contained 13 bases not matched to a gene. CDR1 and CDR2 from the germline V gene are MNHEY and SVGEGT. There are 14 residues in the CDR3. In DNA form, the CDR3 reads TGTGCCAGCACCCCTCAGGGAGGGGTGGGCGAGCAGTTCTTC. Its protein is CASTPQGGVGEQFF.

The genes are TRBV5-1 and TRBJ2-3; the match to TRBD1 covers 8 bases. CDR1 SGHRS and CDR2 YFSETQ come from the germline V gene. CDR3 size: 15 residues. V lost 4 bases and J lost 0; bases outside the gene matches: 4. CDR3 coding DNA: TGCGCCAGCAGCATGGACAGGGCTAGCACAGATACGCAGTATTTT. Protein product: CASSMDRASTDTQYF.

This clonotype came up a few times. V gene TRBV28 combines with J gene TRBJ2-1; D remains ambiguous. Trimming took 5 bases from V and 0 from J, leaving 8 bases between them. Per germline, CDR1 MDHEN and CDR2 SYDVKM. The CDR3 is made up of 14 amino acids. This chain's CDR3 is CASSKLSSYNEQFF. As DNA, the CDR3 is TGTGCCAGCAGTAAACTGAGCTCCTACAATGAGCAGTTCTTC.

V and J are TRBV4-1 and TRBJ2-1; tentatively, D is TRBD2 (5 bases). The CDR3 sequence is 16 residues long. The V end lost 0 bases, the J end lost 7 bases, and 16 bases lay between the germline ends. Germline loops: CDR1 MGHRA, CDR2 YSYEKL. The CDR3 DNA is TGCGCCAGCAGCCAAGAATCGAGCGGCCCGGGTAATGAGCAGTTCTTC. Encoded protein: CASSQESSGPGNEQFF.

V is TRBV6-2 or TRBV6-3 and J is TRBJ2-1, with 7 positions matching TRBD2. V lost 6 bases, J lost 2 bases, and 7 bases stayed unmatched. The CDR3 consists of 15 residues. The germline CDR1 and CDR2 sequences are MNHEY and SVGEGT. DNA for the CDR3: TGTGCCAGCAGAGCGGGGCGGGGCACCTACAATGAGCAGTTCTTC. It translates to CASRAGRGTYNEQFF.

There are a few counts of this clonotype. V and J are TRBV7-3 and TRBJ2-2; the D gene could be TRBD1 or TRBD2 (5 bases each). Germline loops: CDR1 SGHTA, CDR2 FQGTGA. The CDR3 sequence is 14 residues long. The ends were cut back, 5 bases at V and 6 bases at J, with 13 bases in the middle. The CDR3 protein is CASSLIRGAGELFF. The CDR3 coding sequence is TGTGCCAGCAGCCTAATACGGGGCGCCGGGGAGCTGTTTTTT.

The chain is built from TRBV11-3 and TRBJ2-2; D possibly corresponds to TRBD1 (7 bases). With 3 bases removed from V and 4 bases from J, the gap between germline ends came to 9 bases. CDR1 and CDR2 from the germline V gene are SGHNT and YENEEA. The length of the CDR3 is 14 residues. The CDR3 nucleotides are TGTGCCAGCAGCTTCCAGGGGGGCACCGGGGAGCTGTTTTTT. Amino acid sequence: CASSFQGGTGELFF.

Worth noting for this clonotype: The junction departs from the called germline gene at one end, perhaps through a read error. The genes are TRBV4-3 and TRBJ2-3; D is unclear. CDR3 length: 14 residues. Germline assignment: CDR1 LGHNA and CDR2 YSLEER. Here the CDR3 DNA reads TGCGCCAACAGCCAAGTGTGGTACACAGATACGCAGTATTTT. Translated: CANSQVWYTDTQYF.

The V and J genes are TRBV7-3 and TRBJ2-7; 8 bases match TRBD2. Germline assignment: CDR1 SGHTA and CDR2 FQGTGA. V was pared by 5 bases and J by 6 bases, with 6 bases of the junction left unmatched. This CDR3 has 13 amino acids. Here the CDR3 DNA reads TGTGCCAGCAGCCCTGGGACTAGGGGCGAGCAGTACTTC. Translating it yields CASSPGTRGEQYF. The complete variable domain, with remaining parts taken from reference TRBV7-3 and TRBJ2-7, reads GAGVSQTPSNKVTEKGKYVELRCDPISGHTALYWYRQSLGQGPEFLIYFQGTGAADDSGLPNDRFFAVRPEGSVSTLKIQRTERGDSAVYLCASSPGTRGEQYFGPGTRLTVT.

This clonotype was observed a single time. This sequence may be a read error, since a much larger clone differs from it by one base. The V call is TRBV28, the J call TRBJ1-3; D gene uncertain. CDR3 length: 12 residues. In germline, CDR1 is MDHEN, CDR2 SYDVKM. The CDR3 DNA reads TGTGCCAGCAGTCTAATTGGAAACACCATACATTTT. This codes for CASSLIGNTIHF.

This clonotype showed up just a few times. The chain uses TRBV5-1 and TRBJ2-7; 12 bases are shared with TRBD1. This CDR3 has 14 residues. The germline gives CDR1 SGHRS, CDR2 YFSETQ. After removal of 6 bases from V and 7 bases from J, the junction contained 8 bases not matched to a gene. This CDR3 reads CASTVGTGGKEQYF. For the CDR3, the DNA is TGCGCCAGCACAGTGGGGACAGGGGGCAAAGAGCAGTACTTC.

This rearrangement joins TRBV11-2 to TRBJ2-2; D perhaps matches TRBD2 (5 bases). Per the germline V gene, CDR1 is SGHAT and CDR2 is FQNNGV. With 5 bases removed from V and 4 bases from J, the gap between germline ends came to 14 bases. The CDR3 loop spans 15 amino acids. CDR3 loop: CASSPLYRGTGELFF. CDR3 DNA: TGTGCCAGCAGCCCACTTTACCGGGGCACCGGGGAGCTGTTTTTT.

The chain joins TRBV3-1 to TRBJ1-5; D gene unclear. Trimming stripped 2 bases from V and 4 bases from J, with 3 bases between. This CDR3 has 12 amino acids. CDR1 and CDR2 from the germline V gene are LGHDT and YNNKEL (reference sequence). CDR3 loop: CASSQRNQPQHF. In nucleotides, the CDR3 is TGTGCCAGCAGCCAAAGAAATCAGCCCCAGCATTTT. The variable domain in full, with the rest retrieved from reference TRBV3-1 and TRBJ1-5, is DTAVSQTPKYLVTQMGNDKSIKCEQNLGHDTMYWYKQDSKKFLKIMFSYNNKELIINETVPNRFSPKSPDKAHLNLHINSLELGDSAVYFCASSQRNQPQHFGDGTRLSIL.

In its sample, this clonotype was seen many times. This chain joins TRBV5-5 and TRBJ2-5; D is perhaps TRBD1 (5 bases). There are 13 residues in the CDR3. The germline gives CDR1 SGHKS, CDR2 YYEKEE (reference sequence). Trimming stripped 1 base from V and 2 bases from J, with 6 bases between. CDR3 nucleotides: TGTGCCAGCAGCTTGCCAGGGCAAGAGACCCAGTACTTC. Its translation is CASSLPGQETQYF.

This clonotype was detected many times. The chain couples TRBV28 to TRBJ1-2; 7 bases match TRBD1. The CDR3 runs 14 residues. The V segment lost 5 bases and the J segment 0 bases; nucleotides outside the gene matches: 3. Germline V gene sequence: CDR1 MDHEN, CDR2 SYDVKM. The CDR3 loop reads CASSEGTANYGYTF. The DNA for the CDR3 is TGTGCCAGCAGTGAAGGGACAGCTAACTATGGCTACACCTTC.

V usage is TRBV9 and J usage is TRBJ2-1; the D gene is possibly TRBD2 (5 bases). V shed 0 bases and J shed 6 bases, with 16 bases lying between them. The germline CDR1 and CDR2 sequences are SGDLS and YYNGEE. The length of the CDR3 is 16 residues. CDR3 loop: CASSVGRSGAPNEQFF. CDR3 DNA: TGTGCCAGCAGCGTAGGTAGGAGCGGAGCCCCCAATGAGCAGTTCTTC.

This clonotype was seen at least ten times. The chain carries TRBV2 and TRBJ1-5; no reliable D call. V was trimmed by 6 bases and J by 1 base, leaving 7 bases between them. Germline-derived CDR1 and CDR2 are SNHLY and FYNNEI. The CDR3 consists of 13 residues. CDR3 in amino acids: CASRGRSNQPQHF. DNA for the CDR3: TGTGCCAGCAGAGGGAGAAGCAATCAGCCCCAGCATTTT.

The chain is built from TRBV7-9 and TRBJ2-7; 7 bases line up with TRBD2. V shed 5 bases and J 3 bases; nucleotides not matched to a gene: 10. Germline V gives CDR1 SEHNR, CDR2 FQNEAQ (reference sequence). The CDR3 runs to 15 residues. In nucleotides, the CDR3 is TGTGCCAGCAGCCTATCCAACGGGAGGTACTACGAGCAGTACTTC. This codes for CASSLSNGRYYEQYF.

This clonotype was counted ten times or more. The genes are TRBV28 and TRBJ1-1; D is uncertain. The CDR3 extends over 14 amino acids. V lost 5 bases to trimming and J lost 4 bases, with 14 bases between them. The germline gives CDR1 MDHEN, CDR2 SYDVKM. CDR3 DNA sequence: TGTGCCAGCAGTCCTGGAGTGGGGAGCACTGAAGCTTTCTTT. This sequence encodes CASSPGVGSTEAFF.

The V and J genes are TRBV20-1 and TRBJ1-5; 8 bases line up with TRBD1. V lost 0 bases and J lost 0; bases outside the gene matches: 13. Looked up from germline, CDR1 is DFQATT and CDR2 is SNEGSKA (reference sequence). The CDR3 loop spans 19 amino acids. CDR3 in DNA: TGCAGTGCTAGAGAAGTCCTAACGACAGGGGTCTATAGCAATCAGCCCCAGCATTTT. Amino acids: CSAREVLTTGVYSNQPQHF.

The chain couples TRBV6-2 or TRBV6-3 to TRBJ2-7; the D gene is possibly TRBD2 (5 bases). CDR1 and CDR2 (germline): MNHEY, SVGEGT. This CDR3 is built from 17 residues. V lost 6 bases, J lost 0 bases, and 21 bases lay in between. This CDR3 is CASSDTRRADISYEQYF. The CDR3 DNA follows: TGTGCCAGCAGCGATACCCGTAGAGCGGATATCTCCTACGAGCAGTACTTC.